This TCR beta chain was recorded in a study of blood T cells in healthy people across ages. Next came a second PCR, run for roughly 6 to 11 cycles, which used a sample-barcoded 5' primer along with a J-beta primer mix. Each CDR3 protein gets one entry after TCRdb re-called the 5' RACE reads with MiXCR. Here the sample spans 900,000 to 950,000 distinct CDR3 sequences, about 28% being singletons. General study results and limits: It was the long-lived donors that had more naive CD4+ cells and higher diversity than aged donors. Leaving the PBMCs unsorted stopped any conclusive comparison of naive versus antigen-experienced cells.

Germline-derived CDR1 and CDR2 are SNHLY and FYNNEI. This CDR3 is 14 amino acids long. The trim removed 2 bases at V and 1 base at J, leaving 1 base unmatched. In regard to this clonotype: Antigen unknown.

This same sample was also part of a study on T cells of mothers and their children. That investigation notes: The donor cohort consisted of three healthy Caucasian mothers and their six children. Slightly higher, non-significant overlap characterized related mother-child pairs relative to unrelated pairs.

This sequence was found in a woman aged 40 to 50 in good health. The sequencing input was blood. The chain employs TRBV2 and TRBJ2-5, with 7 bases matching TRBD2. CDR3 DNA: TGTGCCAGCAGTGAACGCGGGGGCCAAGAGACCCAGTACTTC. It translates to CASSERGGQETQYF.